Presented here are 3 T cell receptor beta chains from one specimen sequenced in a study of T cell repertoires in cytomegalovirus infection. No antigens are known for them. TCRdb re-called the reads through MiXCR, storing one row per CDR3 protein. This sample carries about half a million distinct CDR3 sequences, 33% of them seen once, and the ten largest clones take 15% to 20%. The sequencing here drew on cultured PBMCs, taken from culture after CMV antigen stimulation. Receptors originate from a human donor in good health (CMV status not recorded). Some clones in this sample may be carry-over from other donors' samples.

The rearrangement joins TRBV27 to TRBJ2-4, with 11 bases identical to TRBD2. Losses at the gene ends were 2 bases for V and 4 bases for J; bases not matched to a gene: 4. Germline CDR1 MNHEY, CDR2 SMNVEV (reference sequence). The CDR3 length is 16 residues. CDR3 DNA: TGTGCCAGCAGTTTAGATAGCGGGAGGGCAAAAAACATTCAGTACTTC. Translation gives CASSLDSGRAKNIQYF.

Ten or more counts support this clonotype. V and J are TRBV7-3 and TRBJ2-3; a possible D gene is TRBD1 (5 bases). Trimming stripped 5 bases from V and 11 bases from J, with 14 bases between. This CDR3 is 12 amino acids long. Germline CDR1 reads SGHTA; CDR2 reads FQGTGA. This chain's CDR3 is CASSGQGAMQYF. CDR3 sequence (DNA): TGTGCCAGCAGCGGCCAGGGCGCTATGCAGTATTTT.

J is TRBJ1-5 and V is TRBV2; D is perhaps TRBD1 (5 bases). Germline V gives CDR1 SNHLY, CDR2 FYNNEI. The CDR3 is 12 amino acids. Trimming took off 7 bases at V and 7 bases at J, with 11 bases between the two ends. This CDR3 reads CASTPGGQPQHF. As DNA, the CDR3 is TGTGCCAGCACCCCCGGGGGACAGCCCCAGCATTTT.